These 15 T cell receptor beta chains were all obtained from the same sample, sequenced in a study of T-cell reconstitution after alpha-beta-depleted transplantation in children. During its preparation, the TCRbeta library received unique molecular identifiers. TCRdb processed the PCR reads anew with MiXCR; each CDR3 protein has one entry. The table shows around 140,000 distinct CDR3 sequences, with about 8.8% occurring only once. The sequences come from PBMCs, mostly from graft donor cells, collected 180 days after TCRalphabeta/CD19-depleted stem cell transplant. All receptors derive from a female patient between 2 and 15 years old who had a stem cell transplant for congenital amegakaryocytic thrombocytopenia, so the T cells may come from the graft donor.

At least ten counts were recorded for this clonotype. The CDR3 DNA reads TGTGCCAGCAGGGGTAGACAATCTAATCAGCCCCAGCATTTT. It codes for CASRGRQSNQPQHF. This chain uses TRBV5-6 with TRBJ1-5, with D unresolved. Trimming took off 5 bases at V and 4 bases at J, with 13 bases between the two ends. Germline V gives CDR1 SGHDT, CDR2 YYEEEE. There are 14 residues in the CDR3.

This clonotype was seen just once. One base away lies a much larger clone, so this may be a sequencing read error. The CDR3 bases are TGTGCCATAAGGGAACAGGTGTCGGTCACTGAAGCTTTCTTT. Protein sequence: CAIREQVSVTEAFF. The genes are TRBV10-3 and TRBJ1-1; TRBD1 might be the D (5 bases). Trimming removed 9 bases at V and 4 bases at J, with 18 bases between. This CDR3 is 14 amino acids long. Germline assignment: CDR1 ENHRY and CDR2 SYGVKD.

For this clonotype: Being one base from a much bigger clone, this may be a read error. This chain links TRBV10-3 with TRBJ2-3, with TRBD2 identical over 10 bases. The CDR3 runs to 17 residues. CDR1 and CDR2 (germline): ENHRY, SYGVKD. CDR3 protein: CPISDSRTSGYTDTQYF. As DNA, the CDR3 is TGTCCCATCAGTGATTCACGGACTAGCGGCTACACAGATACGCAGTATTTT.

This clonotype was observed at least ten times. The J gene is TRBJ1-6, the V gene TRBV6-5; D may be TRBD1 (6 bases). Germline lookup yields CDR1 MNHEY and CDR2 SVGAGI. This CDR3 region has 15 residues. The V gene lost 2 bases and the J gene lost 7 bases, with 12 bases spanning the gap. The CDR3: CASSYRRGINSPLHF. The CDR3 DNA sequence: TGTGCCAGCAGTTACCGCAGGGGAATCAATTCACCCCTCCACTTT.

The chain recombines TRBV5-6 with TRBJ2-7; the match to TRBD1 covers 8 bases. The CDR3 loop spans 15 amino acids. The junction had 5 bases not matched to a gene; V was cut back by 3 bases and J by 0 bases. CDR1 is SGHDT and CDR2 is YYEEEE in the germline V gene. CDR3 nucleotide sequence: TGTGCCAGCAGCTGGGACAGGTCTTCCTCCTACGAGCAGTACTTC. Translated: CASSWDRSSSYEQYF.

This clonotype was counted at least ten times. The CDR3 region has the DNA TGTGCCAGCAGCCCTGAGAGCGGGGGTGCCGATGGCTACACCTTC. Translating it yields CASSPESGGADGYTF. The chain recombines TRBV4-2 with TRBJ1-2; tentatively, D is TRBD1 (5 bases). Trimming pared 4 bases from V and 6 bases from J, leaving 18 bases between. This CDR3 has 15 amino acids. The germline gives CDR1 LGHNA, CDR2 YNFKEQ.

This clonotype was recorded at least ten times. This chain links TRBV5-1 with TRBJ2-5; 8 bases match TRBD1. This CDR3 contains 15 residues. V was clipped by 4 bases and J by 6 bases; unmatched bases: 11. Germline V gene sequence: CDR1 SGHRS, CDR2 YFSETQ. The CDR3 DNA follows: TGCGCCAGCAGCCTTGAGACAGGGGCCCTACAGACCCAGTACTTC. Its translation is CASSLETGALQTQYF.

There are a few counts of this clonotype. The chain links TRBV5-1 to TRBJ1-2; D unclear. V dropped 3 bases and J dropped 2 bases, with 11 bases sitting between them. Germline CDR1 and CDR2: SGHRS and YFSETQ. The CDR3 extends over 14 amino acids. CDR3 nucleotide sequence: TGCGCCAGCAGCTCGGGCGCAGACAACTATGGCTACACCTTC. The encoded protein is CASSSGADNYGYTF. The whole variable domain, remainder taken from reference TRBV5-1 and TRBJ1-2, is KAGVTQTPRYLIKTRGQQVTLSCSPISGHRSVSWYQQTPGQGLQFLFEYFSETQRNKGNFPGRFSGRQFSNSRSEMNVSTLELGDSALYLCASSSGADNYGYTFGSGTRLTVV.

This clonotype was detected many times. Here the CDR3 DNA reads TGTGCCAGCAGCTTGTTGACGCCAGGAATCCCTGGGGAGCTGTTTTTT. Translation gives CASSLLTPGIPGELFF. The chain carries TRBV5-4 and TRBJ2-2, with D uncertain. CDR1 and CDR2 (germline): SGHNT, YYREEE (reference sequence). V lost 1 base to trimming and J lost 8 bases, with 18 bases between them. The CDR3 length is 16 residues.

The V and J genes are TRBV6-5 and TRBJ2-1; D unclear. CDR1 is MNHEY, CDR2 SVGAGI, per germline. This CDR3 is built from 11 residues. Trimming took off 8 bases at V and 6 bases at J, with 8 bases between the two ends. The CDR3 loop reads CASHNTNEQFF. CDR3 in DNA: TGTGCCAGCCACAACACCAATGAGCAGTTCTTC.

This clonotype was observed a handful of times. This chain uses TRBV30 with TRBJ2-3; D uncertain. CDR1 is GTSNPN, CDR2 SVGIG, per germline (reference sequence). The CDR3 contains 13 residues. V was pared by 0 bases and J by 5 bases, with 9 bases between. This chain's CDR3 is CAWSVGAIDTQYF. DNA of the CDR3: TGTGCCTGGAGTGTAGGTGCAATAGATACGCAGTATTTT.

This clonotype was found a few times. The chain employs TRBV5-1 and TRBJ2-5, with D perhaps matching TRBD1 (5 bases). The germline V gene has CDR1 SGHRS and CDR2 YFSETQ. The V end was cut by 0 bases, the J end by 0 bases, with 6 bases between. The CDR3 has 14 residues. The CDR3 here is CASSLEGYQETQYF. CDR3 DNA: TGCGCCAGCAGCTTGGAGGGGTACCAAGAGACCCAGTACTTC.

This clonotype showed up many times. This rearrangement joins TRBV4-1 to TRBJ2-1, with TRBD2 identical over 9 bases. V was pared by 4 bases and J by 1 base, with 5 bases of the junction left unmatched. The CDR3 runs to 16 residues. CDR1 and CDR2 from the germline V gene are MGHRA and YSYEKL. CDR3 in DNA: TGCGCCAGCAGCCCTAGCGGGGTAAAATCCTACAATGAGCAGTTCTTC. Translation: CASSPSGVKSYNEQFF.

The J gene is TRBJ2-3, the V gene TRBV5-1; TRBD2 matches 7 bases. Trimming took 3 bases from V and 0 from J; bases not matched to a gene: 10. The CDR3 loop spans 17 amino acids. The germline V gene encodes CDR1 SGHRS and CDR2 YFSETQ. In DNA form, the CDR3 reads TGCGCCAGCAGCTGGGAGTGGGTTAGCGGGAGCACAGATACGCAGTATTTT. It encodes CASSWEWVSGSTDTQYF.

This clonotype was counted once. A junction end diverges from the germline sequence, so it may reflect a read error. The V call is TRBV3-1, the J call TRBJ2-1; TRBD1 or TRBD2 may be the D gene (5 bases each). Germline V gene lookup returns CDR1 LGHDT and CDR2 YNNKEL (reference sequence). The CDR3 length is 15 residues. The CDR3 sequence: CATSERGVSYNEQFF. The CDR3 DNA reads TGTGCCACCAGCGAAAGAGGGGTGTCCTACAATGAGCAGTTCTTC.